These 11 T cell receptor beta chains were sequenced from one sample in a study of breast tumors, draining lymph nodes, adjacent tissues. Samples came from axillary lymph nodes draining the breast cancer. TCRdb reprocessed the multiplex PCR reads with MiXCR, giving one entry per CDR3 protein. In the table there are some 130,000 distinct CDR3 sequences, around 20% of which are singletons. Sequencing input: axillary lymph node tissue. The receptors come from a female donor with breast cancer. Some clones in this sample may be carry-over from other donors' samples.

In its sample, this clonotype was seen a few times. A much larger clone lies a single base off, so this may be a read error. This chain links TRBV5-5 with TRBJ2-5; D perhaps matches TRBD1 (5 bases). Germline loops: CDR1 SGHKS, CDR2 YYEKEE (reference sequence). CDR3 size: 14 residues. The CDR3 reads CASSLGPGQEAQYF. CDR3 nucleotide sequence: TGTGCCAGCAGCTTAGGTCCCGGACAAGAGGCCCAGTACTTC.

In its sample, this clonotype was seen many times. The chain has TRBV2 and TRBJ2-3; 12 bases align to TRBD1. The CDR3 extends over 20 amino acids. Per germline, CDR1 SNHLY and CDR2 FYNNEI. V shed 5 bases and J 3 bases; nucleotides not matched to a gene: 18. The CDR3 nucleotides read TGTGCCAGCAGTATCCCCCGTAGACCCGGGACAGGGGGCGCGACAGATACGCAGTATTTT. Translation gives CASSIPRRPGTGGATDTQYF.

This clonotype was counted ten times or more. V is TRBV27 and J is TRBJ1-4; D gene ambiguous. Trimming stripped 3 bases from V and 3 bases from J, with 11 bases between. This CDR3 is 15 amino acids long. Germline lookup yields CDR1 MNHEY and CDR2 SMNVEV (reference sequence). The CDR3 coding sequence is TGTGCCAGCAGTTTGATGGGGAACCCTAATGAAAAACTGTTTTTT. Its translation: CASSLMGNPNEKLFF.

As for this clonotype: Just one base apart from a much larger clone, this may be a read error. The V and J genes are TRBV6-2 or TRBV6-3 and TRBJ2-1; D unclear. The V gene lost 2 bases and the J gene lost 12 bases, with 11 bases spanning the gap. This CDR3 region has 12 residues. The germline gives CDR1 MNHEY, CDR2 SVGEGT. CDR3 in DNA: TGTGCCAGCAGTTACGATCGCAGGCCGCAGTTCTTC. Its protein product is CASSYDRRPQFF.

This rearrangement joins TRBV4-1 to TRBJ2-5, with 12 bases that match TRBD2. This CDR3 is built from 15 residues. Trimming cost V 3 bases and J 5 bases; bases outside gene matches: 4. From germline, CDR1 is MGHRA and CDR2 YSYEKL. DNA for the CDR3: TGCGCCAGCAGCCATGGACTAGCGGGGTGGGAGACCCAGTACTTC. It encodes CASSHGLAGWETQYF.

Remarks on this clonotype: Given the absence of the conserved phenylalanine or tryptophan at the CDR3 end, a read error is likely. The chain combines TRBV20-1 with TRBJ1-6; no clear D gene. CDR1 is DFQATT and CDR2 is SNEGSKA in the germline V gene (reference sequence). There are 14 residues in the CDR3. CDR3 loop: CSARHSSYNSPLHL. Written as DNA, the CDR3 is TGTAGTGCTAGACATAGCTCCTATAATTCACCCCTCCACCTT.

This clonotype was picked up a small number of times. This sequence joins TRBV28 and TRBJ2-1; D could derive from TRBD1 or TRBD2 (7 bases each). Germline V gene sequence: CDR1 MDHEN, CDR2 SYDVKM. The V gene lost 6 bases and the J gene lost 7 bases, with 16 bases spanning the gap. The CDR3 is 14 residues long. CDR3: CASSSHRGGNEQFF. In DNA form, the CDR3 reads TGTGCCAGCAGCAGCCACAGGGGAGGGAATGAGCAGTTCTTC.

As concerns this clonotype: A much larger clonotype is one base distant, so this may be a read error. The rearrangement uses TRBV9 and TRBJ1-2; 7 positions match TRBD1. The CDR3 is 14 residues long. Germline V gives CDR1 SGDLS, CDR2 YYNGEE. V lost 3 bases and J lost 5; bases outside the gene matches: 7. For the CDR3, the DNA is TGTGCCAGCAGCGGACTCAGGGGGGGGTATGGCTACACCTTC. This codes for CASSGLRGGYGYTF.

This clonotype was seen at least ten times. The chain combines TRBV5-1 with TRBJ2-7, with no clear D. The germline V gene encodes CDR1 SGHRS and CDR2 YFSETQ. Trimming removed 4 bases at V and 0 bases at J, with 14 bases between. This CDR3 has 15 residues. The CDR3 bases are TGCGCCAGCAGCCAAAGACTGGAGAGCTCCTACGAGCAGTACTTC. Amino acids: CASSQRLESSYEQYF.

At least ten counts were recorded for this clonotype. The chain employs TRBV5-5 and TRBJ2-7, with 10 bases that match TRBD1. The CDR3 loop spans 12 amino acids. Trimming took 5 bases from V and 6 from J; bases not matched to a gene: 2. CDR1 and CDR2 from the germline V gene are SGHKS and YYEKEE (reference sequence). This chain's CDR3 is CASSWTGGEQYF. CDR3 nucleotide sequence: TGTGCCAGCAGTTGGACAGGGGGCGAGCAGTACTTC.

This clonotype was found many times. The gene calls are TRBV20-1 and TRBJ1-6, with D hard to call. Germline V gene data show CDR1 as DFQATT and CDR2 as SNEGSKA (reference sequence). The germline V and J ends were trimmed by 3 bases and 4 bases, with 10 bases remaining between them. CDR3 size: 14 residues. The CDR3 sequence is CSARDPQYNSPLHF. The CDR3 coding sequence is TGCAGTGCTAGGGACCCACAGTATAATTCACCCCTCCACTTT.